Each of the 21 T cell receptor beta chains below was sequenced from the same sample in a study of cytomegalovirus exposure and HLA in healthy donors. The PCR ran on 60 Vbeta and 13 Jbeta primers. Clones were sequenced by immunoSEQ multiplex PCR, and TCRdb holds only the in-frame ones, with some missing. The sample comprises 210,000 or so clones, just under 80% of which are singletons, and approximately 0.49% rests with the top ten. Sequenced input: PBMCs. The receptors originated from a boy aged 5-17 years in good health and CMV-seronegative.

The chain couples TRBV4-1 to TRBJ2-2; TRBD2 matches 7 bases. After removal of 0 bases from V and 3 bases from J, the junction contained 7 bases not matched to a gene. The CDR3 covers 17 residues. Germline-derived CDR1 and CDR2 are MGHRA and YSYEKL. CDR3 in amino acids: CASSQDRGVGYTGELFF. In DNA, the CDR3 is TGCGCCAGCAGCCAAGATCGGGGGGTCGGGTACACCGGGGAGCTGTTTTTT.

The chain employs TRBV30 and TRBJ1-1; D is possibly TRBD1 (5 bases). This CDR3 has 12 amino acids. V dropped 2 bases and J dropped 7 bases, with 11 bases sitting between them. Germline CDR1 GTSNPN, CDR2 SVGIG (reference sequence). The CDR3 loop is CAWSLGHHEAFF. The CDR3 nucleotides are TGTGCCTGGAGTCTCGGACACCATGAAGCTTTCTTT.

V is TRBV11-2 and J is TRBJ1-1; D is perhaps TRBD1 (5 bases). Germline CDR1 and CDR2: SGHAT and FQNNGV. V was cut by 3 bases and J by 9 bases, with 20 bases left in between. The CDR3 has 15 residues. DNA of the CDR3: TGTGCCAGCAGCTTGGGACCGGGAGGCTTAGCTAAAGCTTTCTTT. Amino acids: CASSLGPGGLAKAFF.

This rearrangement joins TRBV6-1 to TRBJ1-1; D call uncertain. Germline V CDR1 and CDR2: MNHNS, SASEGT. The CDR3 runs 12 residues. Deletions cut 8 bases from V and 7 bases from J, with 14 bases between. The CDR3 bases are TGTGCCAGCCGTCCGGGGTGGGATGAAGCTTTCTTT. It translates to CASRPGWDEAFF.

This clone appeared a few times. The chain is built from TRBV6-6 and TRBJ1-1, with a weak D call TRBD1 (5 bases). Per germline, CDR1 MNHNY and CDR2 SVGAGI (reference sequence). The CDR3 length is 12 residues. The V and J ends lost 7 bases and 4 bases respectively, with 10 bases between them. CDR3 bases: TGTGCCAGCAACGGGGACTCCACTGAAGCTTTCTTT. It encodes CASNGDSTEAFF.

The chain links TRBV6-1 to TRBJ2-7; 10 nucleotides align to TRBD2. The CDR3 covers 14 residues. With 7 bases clipped from V and 3 bases from J, the junction kept 6 bases outside the gene matches. The germline V gene has CDR1 MNHNS and CDR2 SASEGT. The CDR3 is CASTGTSELYEQYF. In DNA, the CDR3 is TGTGCCAGCACCGGGACTAGCGAGCTCTACGAGCAGTACTTC.

The J gene is TRBJ2-7, the V gene TRBV10-3, with D unresolved. The CDR3 length is 11 residues. Germline V gene lookup returns CDR1 ENHRY and CDR2 SYGVKD. V was trimmed by 4 bases and J by 1 base, leaving 2 bases between them. The CDR3 loop reads CAISASYEQYF. The CDR3, as DNA: TGTGCCATCAGTGCGTCCTACGAGCAGTACTTC.

The chain couples TRBV18 to TRBJ2-2; D unresolved. CDR3 size: 14 residues. The V end lost 3 bases, the J end lost 8 bases, and 13 bases lay between the germline ends. Germline-derived CDR1 and CDR2 are KGHSH and LQKENI. The CDR3 is CASSPAVAAGELFF. The DNA of the CDR3 is TGTGCCAGCTCACCGGCGGTGGCAGCTGGGGAGCTGTTTTTT. The entire variable domain, with the rest obtained from reference TRBV18 and TRBJ2-2, is as follows: NAGVMQNPRHLVRRRGQEARLRCSPMKGHSHVYWYRQLPEEGLKFMVYLQKENIIDESGMPKERFSAEFPKEGPSILRIQQVVRGDSAAYFCASSPAVAAGELFFGEGSRLTVL.

This chain uses TRBV6-1 with TRBJ1-5; no reliable D call. Trimming shortened V by 2 bases and J by 2 bases, and 10 bases separated the two germline ends. This CDR3 has 15 residues. The germline CDR1 and CDR2 sequences are MNHNS and SASEGT. The CDR3 nucleotides read TGTGCCAGCAGTGAACTGCGCGGCGGCAATCAGCCCCAGCATTTT. This gives the protein CASSELRGGNQPQHF.

This clone was counted a single time. The CDR3 reads CATSRAVNTEAFF. Here the CDR3 DNA reads TGTGCCACCAGCAGAGCAGTGAACACTGAAGCTTTCTTT. This chain joins TRBV15 and TRBJ1-1, with D uncertain. The V and J ends lost 1 base and 0 bases respectively, with 3 bases between them. Per germline, CDR1 LNHNV and CDR2 YYDKDF (reference sequence). The CDR3 spans 13 residues.

The V call is TRBV30, the J call TRBJ2-1; D may be TRBD2 (6 bases). The CDR3 is 16 amino acids. Trimming removed 3 bases from V and 8 bases from J, with 23 bases in between. CDR1 is GTSNPN and CDR2 is SVGIG in the germline V gene (reference sequence). The CDR3 region is CAWRPPRAGFFHEQFF. CDR3 coding DNA: TGTGCCTGGAGGCCACCCCGGGCGGGGTTCTTCCATGAGCAGTTCTTC. Full variable domain (outside the CDR3, taken from reference TRBV30 and TRBJ2-1): SQTIHQWPATLVQPVGSPLSLECTVEGTSNPNLYWYRQAAGRGLQLLFYSVGIGQISSEVPQNLSASRPQDRQFILSSKKLLLSDSGFYLCAWRPPRAGFFHEQFFGPGTRLTVL.

The chain recombines TRBV7-2 with TRBJ1-2, with 7 bases matching TRBD1. With 4 bases clipped from V and 2 bases from J, the junction kept 7 bases outside the gene matches. Germline V gene sequence: CDR1 SGHTA, CDR2 FQGNSA. The CDR3 runs to 15 residues. The CDR3 loop reads CASSSKGAGNYGYTF. CDR3 nucleotide sequence: TGTGCCAGCAGCTCAAAGGGGGCAGGCAACTATGGCTACACCTTC. The full variable domain, completed using reference TRBV7-2 and TRBJ1-2, is GAGVSQSPSNKVTEKGKDVELRCDPISGHTALYWYRQSLGQGLEFLIYFQGNSAPDKSGLPSDRFSAERTGGSVSTLTIQRTQQEDSAVYLCASSSKGAGNYGYTFGSGTRLTVV.

V usage is TRBV30 and J usage is TRBJ2-3, with D possibly being TRBD1 (5 bases). V was shortened by 2 bases and J by 3 bases, with 12 bases between the two germline ends. The germline gives CDR1 GTSNPN, CDR2 SVGIG (reference sequence). The CDR3 covers 14 residues. The CDR3 nucleotides are TGTGCCTGGAGTTCGGACATTTTAACAGATACGCAGTATTTT. This gives the protein CAWSSDILTDTQYF.

This clone was detected only once. This chain joins TRBV6-5 and TRBJ1-2, with 8 bases identical to TRBD1. This CDR3 has 15 residues. The germline V gene encodes CDR1 MNHEY and CDR2 SVGAGI. J gave up 1 base and V 5 bases, and 6 bases lay outside the gene matches. CDR3 region: CASSRRQGFNYGYTF. The CDR3 DNA is TGTGCCAGCAGTCGAAGACAGGGGTTTAACTATGGCTACACCTTC.

In regard to this clone: Germline and junction disagree at one end, which may indicate a read error. The identical CDR3 is also encoded by other nucleotide sequences in the sample. This rearrangement joins TRBV30 to TRBJ2-7; D is unresolved. This CDR3 contains 13 residues. The germline CDR1 and CDR2 sequences are GTSNPN and SVGIG (reference sequence). The CDR3 is CTWTFDNSYEQYF. The CDR3 nucleotides read TGTACCTGGACCTTTGACAACTCCTACGAGCAGTACTTC. Looking up the rest from reference TRBV30 and TRBJ2-7 gives the full variable domain: SQTIHQWPATLVQPVGSPLSLECTVEGTSNPNLYWYRQAAGRGLQLLFYSVGIGQISSEVPQNLSASRPQDRQFILSSKKLLLSDSGFYLCTWTFDNSYEQYFGPGTRLTVT.

The V call is TRBV30, the J call TRBJ2-1; 12 nucleotides match TRBD2. The CDR3 totals 15 residues. J gave up 3 bases and V 1 base, and 1 base lay outside the gene matches. Per the germline V gene, CDR1 is GTSNPN and CDR2 is SVGIG (reference sequence). Here the CDR3 DNA reads TGTGCCTGGAGTGCGGGACTAGCGGGCTACAATGAGCAGTTCTTC. Protein product: CAWSAGLAGYNEQFF.

The chain couples TRBV30 to TRBJ1-2; the D gene is possibly TRBD1 (6 bases). CDR3 length: 14 amino acids. Trimming removed 1 base at V and 7 bases at J, with 16 bases between. Germline V lookup: CDR1 GTSNPN, CDR2 SVGIG (reference sequence). CDR3 DNA sequence: TGTGCCTGGAGTGGAAGGGGGACGTTGCTTGGCTACACCTTC. Translation gives CAWSGRGTLLGYTF.

As to this clone: In the same sample, other DNA sequences code for this CDR3. The chain employs TRBV29-1 and TRBJ2-7, with TRBD1 as a possible D gene (5 bases). CDR1 and CDR2 (germline): SQVTM, ANQGSEA. V dropped 4 bases and J dropped 1 base, with 11 bases sitting between them. The CDR3 extends over 13 amino acids. The chain's CDR3 is CSVGQRLSYEQYF. In DNA form, the CDR3 reads TGCAGCGTTGGACAGCGCCTTTCCTACGAGCAGTACTTC.

As regards this clone: The same CDR3 also results from other DNA sequences found in this sample. The V gene is TRBV7-3, the J gene TRBJ1-1, with D tentatively TRBD1 (6 bases). The CDR3 sequence is 14 residues long. Germline assignment: CDR1 SGHTA and CDR2 FQGTGA. The V gene lost 5 bases and the J gene lost 2 bases, with 12 bases spanning the gap. The CDR3 DNA is TGTGCCAGCAGCGCCCAGGGGTCTAACACTGAAGCTTTCTTT. Translation: CASSAQGSNTEAFF.

CDR3 nucleotides: TGTGCCAGTAGTATGAGGCGAGGGGGTGAAAAACTGTTTTTT. Protein sequence: CASSMRRGGEKLFF. The chain links TRBV19 to TRBJ1-4; TRBD1 is a possible D gene (6 bases). Germline V gene data show CDR1 as LNHDA and CDR2 as SQIVND (reference sequence). The CDR3 is 14 amino acids. V lost 3 bases to trimming and J lost 7 bases, with 12 bases between them.

The chain is built from TRBV4-1 and TRBJ1-2; D might be TRBD1 (5 bases). V was pared by 1 base and J by 4 bases, with 19 bases between. This CDR3 spans 17 amino acids. Germline V gene data show CDR1 as MGHRA and CDR2 as YSYEKL. The DNA for the CDR3 is TGCGCCAGCAGCCAAGTGCAACAGGCCTTACACAGCTATGGCTACACCTTC. It codes for CASSQVQQALHSYGYTF.